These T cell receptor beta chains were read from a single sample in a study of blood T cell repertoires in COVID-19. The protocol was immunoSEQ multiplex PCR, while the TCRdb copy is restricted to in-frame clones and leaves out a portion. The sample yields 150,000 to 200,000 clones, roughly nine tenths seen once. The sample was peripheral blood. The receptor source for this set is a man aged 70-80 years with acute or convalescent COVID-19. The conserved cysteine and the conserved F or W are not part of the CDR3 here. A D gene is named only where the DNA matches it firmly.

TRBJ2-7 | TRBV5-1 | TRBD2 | ARSHDTGGGYEQY
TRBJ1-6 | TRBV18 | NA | ASSPPPQGLQPLH
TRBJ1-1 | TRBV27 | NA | ASSLYSRWTEGNTEAF
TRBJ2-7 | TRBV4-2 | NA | ASSQAAHSGLTYEQY
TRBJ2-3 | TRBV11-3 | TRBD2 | ASSSGPSGATDTQY
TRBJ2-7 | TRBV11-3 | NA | ASSLGPAVSYEQY
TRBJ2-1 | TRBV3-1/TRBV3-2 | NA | ASSYGTNLFNEQF
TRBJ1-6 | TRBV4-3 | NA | ASSAGGPPLH
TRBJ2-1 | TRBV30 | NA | AWSLRGGYNEQF
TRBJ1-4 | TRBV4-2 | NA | ASSQGPLEKLF
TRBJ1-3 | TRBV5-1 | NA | ASSTSGPGNTIY
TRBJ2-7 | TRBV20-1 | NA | SAASSYEQY
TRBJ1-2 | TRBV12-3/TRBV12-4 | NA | ASSLGADYGYT
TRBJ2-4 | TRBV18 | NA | ASSPDTNPKNIQY
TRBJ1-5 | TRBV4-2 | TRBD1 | ASSRQMSPGGINQPQH